These T cell receptor beta chains were read from a single sample in a study of tumor-infiltrating lymphocytes in primary liver carcinoma. TCRdb independently ran MiXCR on the multiplex PCR reads; one entry per CDR3 protein. The profile covers 100,000 to 120,000 distinct CDR3 sequences, with roughly four fifths appearing a single time and under 25% taken by the ten largest. The sequenced sample consisted of liver tumor tissue from sampling region 3. Receptors were obtained from a man aged 35 to 55 with primary liver carcinoma and hepatitis B virus infection. CDR3s include the opening cysteine and the closing phenylalanine or tryptophan. D genes are given only for firm matches. The size of a clone is reported for some rows only, either as once, few or many, or as a class for expanded clones.

j_call,d_call,v_call,clone_size,cdr3_nt,cdr3_aa
TRBJ1-1,-,TRBV29-1,-,TGCAGCGTTGCGGCAGGGTGGGGAATGAGCAATGAAGCATTCTTT,CSVAAGWGMSNEAFF
TRBJ1-1,-,TRBV4-1,-,TGCGCCAGCAGCAAAGATTCGGGGGTACTGAACACTGAAGCTTTCTTT,CASSKDSGVLNTEAFF
TRBJ1-1,-,TRBV6-2/TRBV6-3,-,TGTGCCAACCGGCGAGGGGGGACGAACACTGAAGCTTTCTTT,CANRRGGTNTEAFF
TRBJ1-2,-,TRBV29-1,-,TGCAGGGTTAGGGTGACTAACTATGGCTACACCTTC,CRVRVTNYGYTF
TRBJ2-3,TRBD2,TRBV5-5,-,TGTACCAGCAGCCCGACCTGGACTAGCGGGAGTGGAGATACGCAGTATTTT,CTSSPTWTSGSGDTQYF
TRBJ1-2,TRBD1,TRBV28,few,TGTGCCAGTAGTTTCGCCGGGACAGGGATTCTCTACTATGGCTACATCTTC,CASSFAGTGILYYGYIF
TRBJ2-1,-,TRBV20-1,-,TGCAGTGCTCCACTGGGACTGACAAATGAGCAGTTCTTC,CSAPLGLTNEQFF
TRBJ2-4,-,TRBV11-1,-,TGTGCCAACAGCTTTCCCAGGACCAGCAGGACCAAAAACATTCAGTACTTC,CANSFPRTSRTKNIQYF
TRBJ1-3,-,TRBV29-1,-,TGCAACGTAAAGCTTAGCGGAAACACCATATATTTT,CNVKLSGNTIYF
TRBJ2-1,-,TRBV6-1,-,TGTGCCAGGAGTGGAGAGAGGGGCATTGAGCAGTTCTTC,CARSGERGIEQFF
TRBJ1-2,-,TRBV4-2,-,TGTGCCAGCAGCCAAGCGGGTGGTTACACCTTC,CASSQAGGYTF
TRBJ2-2,-,TRBV28,many,TGTGCCAGCAGTGGACAGAACACCGGGGAGCTGTTTTTT,CASSGQNTGELFF